These 10 T cell receptor beta chains were all obtained from the same sample, sequenced in a study of blood T cells in healthy people across ages. A second PCR, run for roughly 6 to 11 cycles, used a sample-barcoded 5' primer plus a J-beta primer mix. One entry per CDR3 protein, called by TCRdb with MiXCR from the 5' RACE reads. The repertoire consists of about 1.6 million distinct CDR3 sequences, with roughly 32% occurring once and the leading ten covering over 9%. Material: blood. The receptor source for this set is a woman in her 30s in good health.

This clonotype was counted between two and nine times. The chain joins TRBV6-5 to TRBJ2-7; 13 bases line up with TRBD2. The CDR3 sequence is 14 residues long. The germline V gene has CDR1 MNHEY and CDR2 SVGAGI. V shed 7 bases, J shed 1 base, and the junction held 1 base outside the gene matches. CDR3 amino acids: CASKTSGRSYEQYF. For the CDR3, the DNA is TGTGCCAGCAAGACTAGCGGGAGGTCCTACGAGCAGTACTTC.

The genes are TRBV29-1 and TRBJ2-1; 10 nucleotides match TRBD2. The CDR3 totals 14 residues. V was clipped by 2 bases and J by 7 bases; unmatched bases: 5. In germline, CDR1 is SQVTM, CDR2 ANQGSEA. CDR3 bases: TGCAGCGTTGAACTAGCGGGGGCCCGGAATGAGCAGTTCTTC. Protein sequence: CSVELAGARNEQFF.

The V call is TRBV6-1, the J call TRBJ2-1; TRBD1 aligns across 9 bases. Germline V gene lookup returns CDR1 MNHNS and CDR2 SASEGT. V shed 8 bases and J 4 bases; nucleotides not matched to a gene: 6. CDR3 size: 14 residues. Here the CDR3 DNA reads TGTGCCAGCTTAGGGACAGGGCGATACAATGAGCAGTTCTTC. It translates to CASLGTGRYNEQFF.

The table lists this clonotype with a few counts. The chain employs TRBV6-7 and TRBJ2-3, with 9 bases matching TRBD1. TRBV6-7 is annotated as an ORF whose role is uncertain. After removal of 0 bases from V and 2 bases from J, the junction contained 6 bases not matched to a gene. The length of the CDR3 is 17 residues. The CDR3 DNA reads as TGTGCCAGCAGTTACTCTTGGACAGGGGCCTACACAGATACGCAGTATTTT. This gives the protein CASSYSWTGAYTDTQYF.

The sample holds one count of this clonotype. The genes are TRBV6-1 and TRBJ1-1; D may be TRBD1 (5 bases). The CDR3 contains 15 residues. CDR1 is MNHNS and CDR2 is SASEGT in the germline V gene. Trimming shortened V by 1 base and J by 1 base, and 10 bases separated the two germline ends. The CDR3 is CASSEGEGRNTEAFF. DNA for the CDR3: TGTGCCAGCAGTGAAGGGGAGGGACGGAACACTGAAGCTTTCTTT.

This clonotype turned up a few times. The V gene is TRBV19, the J gene TRBJ2-3; D perhaps matches TRBD1 (6 bases). The CDR3 is made up of 16 amino acids. The V end was cut by 4 bases, the J end by 0 bases, with 14 bases between. Germline CDR1 reads LNHDA; CDR2 reads SQIVND (reference sequence). CDR3 loop: CASSTPSGASTDTQYF. CDR3 in DNA: TGTGCCAGTAGTACTCCGTCAGGGGCTAGCACAGATACGCAGTATTTT.

This clonotype has only a few counts. This chain links TRBV4-1 with TRBJ1-4; D possibly corresponds to TRBD1 (5 bases). Germline CDR1 and CDR2: MGHRA and YSYEKL. This CDR3 comprises 15 residues. V was shortened by 7 bases and J by 4 bases, with 16 bases between the two germline ends. The CDR3 nucleotides are TGCGCCAGCACCCGGGACGGAAGTTTTAATGAAAAACTGTTTTTT. This codes for CASTRDGSFNEKLFF.

Only a few counts were recorded for this clonotype. This sequence joins TRBV20-1 and TRBJ2-5, with 10 bases aligning to TRBD1. The J segment lost 5 bases and the V segment lost 1 base, leaving 7 bases of the junction unmatched. CDR3 length: 15 residues. Germline values: CDR1 DFQATT, CDR2 SNEGSKA (reference sequence). The CDR3 reads CSARGDRGNWETQYF. As DNA, the CDR3 is TGCAGTGCTAGAGGGGACAGGGGAAACTGGGAGACCCAGTACTTC.

The J gene is TRBJ2-3, the V gene TRBV20-1, with 8 bases that match TRBD2. CDR3 size: 15 residues. V lost 3 bases, J lost 2 bases, and 7 bases stayed unmatched. From germline, CDR1 is DFQATT and CDR2 SNEGSKA (reference sequence). The CDR3 protein is CSASKAGGLTDTQYF. CDR3 sequence (DNA): TGCAGTGCTAGCAAGGCGGGGGGCCTCACAGATACGCAGTATTTT.

Worth noting for this clonotype: Mismatch with germline at one junction end may stem from a read error. This chain links TRBV3-1 with TRBJ1-2, with D perhaps matching TRBD1 (5 bases). CDR3 length: 16 amino acids. Germline V lookup: CDR1 LGHDT, CDR2 YNNKEL (reference sequence). CDR3 DNA sequence: TGTGCCAACAGCCAAGAAACAGGAACTCCAAACTATGGCTACACCTTC. It codes for CANSQETGTPNYGYTF.